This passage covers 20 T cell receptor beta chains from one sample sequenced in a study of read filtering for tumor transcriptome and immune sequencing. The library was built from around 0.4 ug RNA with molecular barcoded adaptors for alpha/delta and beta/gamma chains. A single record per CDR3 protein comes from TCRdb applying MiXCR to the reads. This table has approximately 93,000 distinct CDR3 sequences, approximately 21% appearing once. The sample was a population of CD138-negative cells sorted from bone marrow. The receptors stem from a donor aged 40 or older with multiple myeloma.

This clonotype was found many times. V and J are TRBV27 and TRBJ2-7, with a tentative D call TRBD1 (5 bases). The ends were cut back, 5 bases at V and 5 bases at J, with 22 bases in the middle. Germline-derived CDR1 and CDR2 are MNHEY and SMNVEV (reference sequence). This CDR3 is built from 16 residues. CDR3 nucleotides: TGTGCCAGCAGTCCACGTCCGGGCAGGGTCCGGCACGAGCAGTACTTC. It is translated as CASSPRPGRVRHEQYF.

CDR3 amino acids: CASSTGYQETQYF. The CDR3, as DNA: TGTGCCAGCTCGACAGGGTACCAAGAGACCCAGTACTTC. The chain combines TRBV19 with TRBJ2-5, with TRBD1 identical over 7 bases. CDR1 LNHDA and CDR2 SQIVND come from the germline V gene (reference sequence). Trimming cost V 9 bases and J 0 bases; bases outside gene matches: 4. There are 13 residues in the CDR3.

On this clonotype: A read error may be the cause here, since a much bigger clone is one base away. The DNA for the CDR3 is TGTGCCAGCGCGCGGGGGGCTGCAGGGGGCTACTACGAGCAGTACTTC. Translating it yields CASARGAAGGYYEQYF. The gene calls are TRBV6-2 or TRBV6-3 and TRBJ2-7; perhaps D is TRBD1 or TRBD2 (8 bases each). The CDR3 runs to 16 residues. V lost 8 bases to trimming and J lost 3 bases, with 23 bases between them. CDR1 MNHEY and CDR2 SVGEGT come from the germline V gene.

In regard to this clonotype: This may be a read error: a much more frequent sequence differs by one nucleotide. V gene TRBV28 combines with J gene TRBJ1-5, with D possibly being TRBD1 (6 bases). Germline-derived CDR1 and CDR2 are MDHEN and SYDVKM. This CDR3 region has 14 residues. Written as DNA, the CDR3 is TGTGCCAGCAGTTTAGTGAGGGGGAATCGGCCCCAGCATTTT. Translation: CASSLVRGNRPQHF.

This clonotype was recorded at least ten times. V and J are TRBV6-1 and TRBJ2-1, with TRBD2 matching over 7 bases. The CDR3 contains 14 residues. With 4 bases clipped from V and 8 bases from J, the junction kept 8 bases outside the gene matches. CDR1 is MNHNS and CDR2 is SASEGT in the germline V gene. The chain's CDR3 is CASSGGLVGYEQFF. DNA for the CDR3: TGTGCCAGCAGTGGCGGACTAGTAGGCTATGAGCAGTTCTTC.

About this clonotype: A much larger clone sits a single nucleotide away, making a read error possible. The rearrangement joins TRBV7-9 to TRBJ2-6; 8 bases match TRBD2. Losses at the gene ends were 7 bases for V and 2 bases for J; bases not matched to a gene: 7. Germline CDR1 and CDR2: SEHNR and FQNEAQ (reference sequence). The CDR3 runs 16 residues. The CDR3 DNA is TGTGCCAGCACCTGGGCGGGGGGCCCTGGGGCCAACGTCCTGACTTTC. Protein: CASTWAGGPGANVLTF.

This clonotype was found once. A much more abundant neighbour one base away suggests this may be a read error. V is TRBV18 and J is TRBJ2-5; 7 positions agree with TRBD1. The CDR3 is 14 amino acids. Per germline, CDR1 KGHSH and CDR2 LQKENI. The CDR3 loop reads CAISPPGTEETQYF. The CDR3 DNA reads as TGTGCCATCTCACCCCCCGGGACAGAAGAGACCCAGTACTTC. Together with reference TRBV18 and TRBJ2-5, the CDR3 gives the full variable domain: NAGVMQNPRHLVRRRGQEARLRCSPMKGHSHVYWYRQLPEEGLKFMVYLQKENIIDESGMPKERFSAEFPKEGPSILRIQQVVRGDSAAYFCAISPPGTEETQYFGPGTRLLVL.

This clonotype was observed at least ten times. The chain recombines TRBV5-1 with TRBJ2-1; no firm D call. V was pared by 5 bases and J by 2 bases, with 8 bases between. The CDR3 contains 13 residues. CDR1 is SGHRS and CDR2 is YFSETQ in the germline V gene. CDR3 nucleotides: TGCGCCAGCAGGTGGGGTGCCTACAATGAGCAGTTCTTC. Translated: CASRWGAYNEQFF.

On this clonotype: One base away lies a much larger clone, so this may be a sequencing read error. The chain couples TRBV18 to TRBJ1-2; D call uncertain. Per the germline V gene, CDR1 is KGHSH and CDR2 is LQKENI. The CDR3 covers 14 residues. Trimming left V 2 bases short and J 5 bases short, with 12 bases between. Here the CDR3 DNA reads TGTGCCAGCTCACCAAGGGCGGTAGCTTATGGCTACACCTTC. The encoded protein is CASSPRAVAYGYTF.

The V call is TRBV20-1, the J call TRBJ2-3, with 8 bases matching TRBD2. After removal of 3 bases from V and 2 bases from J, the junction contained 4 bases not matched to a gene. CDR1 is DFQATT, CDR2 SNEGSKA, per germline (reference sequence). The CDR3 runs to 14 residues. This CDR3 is CSASSGGATDTQYF. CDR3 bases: TGCAGTGCTAGTTCGGGGGGGGCCACAGATACGCAGTATTTT.

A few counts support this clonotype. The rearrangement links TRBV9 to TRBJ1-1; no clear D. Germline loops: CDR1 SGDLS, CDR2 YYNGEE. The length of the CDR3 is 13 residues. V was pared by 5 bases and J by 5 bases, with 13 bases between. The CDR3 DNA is TGTGCCAGCAGTATAACACAGTATACTGAAGCTTTCTTT. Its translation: CASSITQYTEAFF.

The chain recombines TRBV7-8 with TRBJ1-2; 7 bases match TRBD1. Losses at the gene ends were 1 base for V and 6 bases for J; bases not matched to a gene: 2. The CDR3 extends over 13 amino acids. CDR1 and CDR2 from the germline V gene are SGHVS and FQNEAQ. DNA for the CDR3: TGTGCCAGCAGCTTAGAGGGGGCCCATGGCTACACCTTC. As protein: CASSLEGAHGYTF.

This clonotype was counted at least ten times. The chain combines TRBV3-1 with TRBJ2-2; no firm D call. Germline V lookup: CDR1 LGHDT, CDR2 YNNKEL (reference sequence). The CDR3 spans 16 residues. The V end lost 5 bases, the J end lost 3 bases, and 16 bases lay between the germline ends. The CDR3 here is CASSSWGSRDTGELFF. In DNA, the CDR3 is TGTGCCAGCAGCTCCTGGGGAAGTCGTGACACCGGGGAGCTGTTTTTT.

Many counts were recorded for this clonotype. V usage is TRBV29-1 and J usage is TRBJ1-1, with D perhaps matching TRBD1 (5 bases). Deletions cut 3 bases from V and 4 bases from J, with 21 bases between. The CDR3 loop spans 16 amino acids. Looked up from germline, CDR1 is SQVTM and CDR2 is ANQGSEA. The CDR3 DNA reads TGCAGCGTTGACCCTTCGGAATCGGGCGGGGGCACTGAAGCTTTCTTT. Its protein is CSVDPSESGGGTEAFF.

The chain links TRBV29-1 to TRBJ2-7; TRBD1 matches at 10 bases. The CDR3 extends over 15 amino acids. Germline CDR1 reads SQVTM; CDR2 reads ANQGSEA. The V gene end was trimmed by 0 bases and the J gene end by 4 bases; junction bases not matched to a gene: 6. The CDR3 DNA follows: TGCAGCGTTGAAGATCCAGGACAGGGGGGATACGAGCAGTACTTC. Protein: CSVEDPGQGGYEQYF.

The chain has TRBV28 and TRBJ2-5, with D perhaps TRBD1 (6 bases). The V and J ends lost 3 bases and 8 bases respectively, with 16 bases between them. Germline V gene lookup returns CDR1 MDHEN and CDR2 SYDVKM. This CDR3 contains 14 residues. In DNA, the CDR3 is TGTGCCAGCAGTTTCCAGGGGCCGCGAGAAACCCAGTACTTC. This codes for CASSFQGPRETQYF.

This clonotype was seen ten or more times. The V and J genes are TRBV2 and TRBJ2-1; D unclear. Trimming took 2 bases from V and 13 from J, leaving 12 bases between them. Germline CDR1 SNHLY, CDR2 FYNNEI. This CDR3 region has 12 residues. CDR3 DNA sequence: TGTGCCAGCAGTGAACGAGCGACGATACAGTTCTTC. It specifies CASSERATIQFF.

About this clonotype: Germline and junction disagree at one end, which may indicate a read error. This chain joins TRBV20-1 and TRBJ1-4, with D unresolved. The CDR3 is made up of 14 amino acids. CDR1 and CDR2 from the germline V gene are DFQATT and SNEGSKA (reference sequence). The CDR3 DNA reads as TGCAGTGCCGGAATAGGGTTCACTAATGAAAAACTGTCTTTT. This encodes CSAGIGFTNEKLSF.

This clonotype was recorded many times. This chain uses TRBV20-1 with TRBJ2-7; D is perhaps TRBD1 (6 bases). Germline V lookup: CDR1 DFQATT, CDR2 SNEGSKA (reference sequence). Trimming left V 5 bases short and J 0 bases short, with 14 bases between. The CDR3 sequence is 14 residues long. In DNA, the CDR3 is TGCAGTGCTCCTAAAGACAGGTTCTCCTACGAGCAGTACTTC. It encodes CSAPKDRFSYEQYF.

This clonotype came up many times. The CDR3 loop reads CASRSWTGRYEQYF. The CDR3 DNA reads TGTGCCAGCAGATCATGGACAGGGAGGTACGAGCAGTACTTC. This chain uses TRBV11-2 with TRBJ2-7; 8 positions match TRBD1. Germline CDR1 is SGHAT and CDR2 is FQNNGV. The CDR3 covers 14 residues. The V segment lost 6 bases and the J segment 4 bases; nucleotides outside the gene matches: 8.